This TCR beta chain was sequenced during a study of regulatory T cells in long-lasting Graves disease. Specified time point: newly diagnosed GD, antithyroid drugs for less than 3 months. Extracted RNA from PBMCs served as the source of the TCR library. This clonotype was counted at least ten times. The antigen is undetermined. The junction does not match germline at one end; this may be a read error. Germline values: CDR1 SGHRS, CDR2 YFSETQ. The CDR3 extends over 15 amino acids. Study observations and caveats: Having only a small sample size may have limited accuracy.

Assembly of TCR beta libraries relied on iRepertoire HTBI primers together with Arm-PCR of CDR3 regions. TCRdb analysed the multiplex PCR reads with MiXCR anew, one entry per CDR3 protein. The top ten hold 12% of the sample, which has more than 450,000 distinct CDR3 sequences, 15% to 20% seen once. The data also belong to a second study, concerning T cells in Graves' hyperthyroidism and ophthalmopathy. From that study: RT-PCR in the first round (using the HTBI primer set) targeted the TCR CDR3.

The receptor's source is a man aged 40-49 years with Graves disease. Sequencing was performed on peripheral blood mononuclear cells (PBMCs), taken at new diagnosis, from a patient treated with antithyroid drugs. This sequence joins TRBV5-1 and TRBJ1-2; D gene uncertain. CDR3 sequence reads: CASSQDAGISYGYTF. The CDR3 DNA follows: TGTGCCAGCAGCCAAGACGCGGGGATCAGCTATGGCTACACCTTC.